The TCR beta chain under discussion was sequenced for a study of blood T cells in healthy people across ages. General study results and limits: Significant beta diversity loss was already apparent by age 40, declining roughly linearly.

This clonotype was recorded at least ten times. Its antigen remains unknown. With a J-beta primer mix and a sample-barcoded 5' primer, a second PCR ran 7 to 11 cycles. Every cDNA molecule carried a tag from a template-switch adaptor bearing 12 random nucleotides. A single record per CDR3 protein comes from TCRdb applying MiXCR to the 5' RACE reads. The table has about 1,000,000 distinct CDR3 sequences, 35% to 55% seen once. Germline V CDR1 and CDR2: DFQATT, SNEGSKA (reference sequence). The CDR3 is 14 residues long. V shed 4 bases and J 4 bases; nucleotides not matched to a gene: 4. This clonotype was sampled from a woman aged 60 to 75 in good health. Sequencing was done on a sample of blood. V gene TRBV20-1 combines with J gene TRBJ2-4; 10 bases match TRBD1. The chain's CDR3 is CSATWGQGKNIQYF. CDR3 coding DNA: TGCAGTGCTACTTGGGGACAGGGGAAAAACATTCAGTACTTC.